Following are 9 T cell receptor beta chains from one sample sequenced in a study of shared clonotypes between healthy human individuals (dated by TCRdb to 2019 to 2021). Library prep was done by the immunoSEQ multiplex PCR assay. The clones in this table, taken by TCRdb from immuneACCESS, are in-frame only. Not every clone is retained; where verified, under half of the shortfall comes from an unresolved V gene, and the cause of the rest is unknown. Counted in this sample were nearly 2 million clones; about 95% of them appeared once. The ten largest clonotypes hold less than 1.5% of the sample. CD8 naive samples consisted of CD45RO-negative cells that were positively selected for CCR7, yielding a CD45RA+CCR7+ population without TemRA cells. Material for sequencing was naive CD8+ T cells sorted from blood. The sample's cell subset or site, from its label and the paper: CD45RA+CCR7+. These TCRs come from a young man in good health.

The CDR3 sequence: CASSQDPFTYEQYF. The DNA for the CDR3 is TGCGCCAGCAGCCAAGATCCCTTCACCTACGAGCAGTACTTC. The rearrangement links TRBV4-3 to TRBJ2-7; D remains unclear. The CDR3 runs 14 residues. Germline CDR1 reads LGHNA; CDR2 reads YSLEER. V shed 0 bases and J shed 2 bases, with 8 bases lying between them.

The chain couples TRBV10-3 to TRBJ2-3; 9 positions agree with TRBD2. This CDR3 spans 14 amino acids. Germline V gene lookup returns CDR1 ENHRY and CDR2 SYGVKD. Trimming removed 6 bases from V and 5 bases from J; junction bases left unmatched: 6. The CDR3 spells CAIRRVAGVDTQYF. CDR3 nucleotides: TGTGCCATCAGGAGGGTAGCGGGAGTAGATACGCAGTATTTT.

This chain connects TRBV10-3 to TRBJ2-5; D remains unclear. The ends were cut back, 0 bases at V and 6 bases at J, with 14 bases in the middle. The CDR3 has 15 amino acids. The germline gives CDR1 ENHRY, CDR2 SYGVKD. Here the CDR3 reads CAISESTTAWQTQYF. The CDR3 DNA reads as TGTGCCATCAGTGAGTCGACCACCGCATGGCAGACCCAGTACTTC.

The genes are TRBV2 and TRBJ2-7; 9 positions agree with TRBD1. Germline values: CDR1 SNHLY, CDR2 FYNNEI. The CDR3 extends over 13 amino acids. Trimming removed 7 bases from V and 5 bases from J; junction bases left unmatched: 6. The CDR3 here is CASIPGQGNEQYF. DNA for the CDR3: TGTGCCAGCATCCCGGGACAGGGCAACGAGCAGTACTTC.

The chain links TRBV6-5 to TRBJ2-5, with a possible D match to TRBD1 (7 bases). The ends were cut back, 2 bases at V and 4 bases at J, with 14 bases in the middle. CDR3 length: 15 residues. CDR1 is MNHEY, CDR2 SVGAGI, per germline. The CDR3 coding sequence is TGTGCCAGCAGTTACCGACAGGGAGGAAGAGAGACCCAGTACTTC. Its translation: CASSYRQGGRETQYF.

This clone was recorded once. The CDR3 coding sequence is TGTGCCAGCAGCTTGGGAGCGGGCAGCACAGATACGCAGTATTTT. It is translated as CASSLGAGSTDTQYF. The chain employs TRBV5-4 and TRBJ2-3; a weak D match, TRBD2 (6 bases). The CDR3 length is 15 residues. V lost 0 bases to trimming and J lost 0 bases, with 8 bases between them. From germline, CDR1 is SGHNT and CDR2 YYREEE (reference sequence).

This chain joins TRBV13 and TRBJ1-1; TRBD1 aligns across 8 bases. CDR1 and CDR2 (germline): PRHDT, FYEKMQ (reference sequence). This CDR3 region has 13 residues. V lost 5 bases and J lost 7; bases outside the gene matches: 6. CDR3 amino acids: CASSEGTGNEAFF. Written as DNA, the CDR3 is TGTGCCAGCAGCGAAGGGACAGGTAATGAAGCTTTCTTT.

This chain connects TRBV7-9 to TRBJ2-7; the match to TRBD1 covers 12 bases. The V gene end was trimmed by 4 bases and the J gene end by 8 bases; junction bases not matched to a gene: 6. Germline CDR1 is SEHNR and CDR2 is FQNEAQ (reference sequence). The CDR3 length is 14 residues. The CDR3 coding sequence is TGTGCCAGCAGCTCGGGACAGGGGGCAAAACAGCAGTACTTC. It yields the protein CASSSGQGAKQQYF.

The CDR3: CAWSVGDPSAVEQFF. The DNA for the CDR3 is TGTGCCTGGAGTGTAGGGGACCCATCGGCTGTCGAGCAGTTCTTC. The chain has TRBV30 and TRBJ2-1; D may match TRBD1 or TRBD2 (5 bases each). V was shortened by 0 bases and J by 10 bases, with 19 bases between the two germline ends. CDR3 length: 15 amino acids. CDR1 and CDR2 (germline): GTSNPN, SVGIG (reference sequence).